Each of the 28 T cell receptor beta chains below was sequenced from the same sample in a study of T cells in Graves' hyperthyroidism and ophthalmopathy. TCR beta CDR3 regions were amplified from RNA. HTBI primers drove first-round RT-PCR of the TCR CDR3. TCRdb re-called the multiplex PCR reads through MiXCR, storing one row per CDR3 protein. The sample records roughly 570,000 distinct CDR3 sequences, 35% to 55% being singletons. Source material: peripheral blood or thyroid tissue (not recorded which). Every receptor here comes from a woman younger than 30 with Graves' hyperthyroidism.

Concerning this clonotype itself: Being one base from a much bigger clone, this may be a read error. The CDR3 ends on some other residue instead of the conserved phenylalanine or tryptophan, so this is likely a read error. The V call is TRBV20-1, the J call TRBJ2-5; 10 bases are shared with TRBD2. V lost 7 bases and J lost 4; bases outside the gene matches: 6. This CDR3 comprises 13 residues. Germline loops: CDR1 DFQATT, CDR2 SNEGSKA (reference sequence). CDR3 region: CSGSGRRGETQYL. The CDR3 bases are TGCAGTGGTAGCGGGAGGAGAGGAGAGACCCAGTACCTC.

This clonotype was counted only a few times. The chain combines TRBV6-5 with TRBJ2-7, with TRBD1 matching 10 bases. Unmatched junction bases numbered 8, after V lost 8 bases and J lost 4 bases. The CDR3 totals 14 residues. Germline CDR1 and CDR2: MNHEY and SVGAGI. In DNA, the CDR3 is TGTGCCAGCGGGGGGCGACAGGGGGCTTACGAGCAGTACTTC. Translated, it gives CASGGRQGAYEQYF.

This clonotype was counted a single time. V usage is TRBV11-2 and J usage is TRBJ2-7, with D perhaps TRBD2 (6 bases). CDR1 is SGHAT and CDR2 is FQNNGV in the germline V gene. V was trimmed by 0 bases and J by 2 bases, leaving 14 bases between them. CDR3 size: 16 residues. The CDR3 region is CASSLDIRENTYEQYF. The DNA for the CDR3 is TGTGCCAGCAGCTTAGATATACGGGAGAATACCTACGAGCAGTACTTC.

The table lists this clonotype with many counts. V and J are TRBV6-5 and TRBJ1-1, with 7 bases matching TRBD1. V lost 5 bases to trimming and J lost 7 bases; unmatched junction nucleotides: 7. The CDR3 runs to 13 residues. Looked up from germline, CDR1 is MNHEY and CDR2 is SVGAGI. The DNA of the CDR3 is TGTGCCAGCAGTAAGGACAGGACTTTTGAAGCTTTCTTT. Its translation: CASSKDRTFEAFF.

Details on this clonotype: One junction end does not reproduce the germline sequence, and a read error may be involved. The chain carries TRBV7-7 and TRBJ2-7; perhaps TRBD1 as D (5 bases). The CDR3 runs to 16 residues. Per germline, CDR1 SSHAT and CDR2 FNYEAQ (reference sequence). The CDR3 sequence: CASSLVGVTASYEQYF. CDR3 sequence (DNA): TGTGCTAGCAGCTTGGTAGGGGTCACAGCTTCCTACGAGCAGTACTTC.

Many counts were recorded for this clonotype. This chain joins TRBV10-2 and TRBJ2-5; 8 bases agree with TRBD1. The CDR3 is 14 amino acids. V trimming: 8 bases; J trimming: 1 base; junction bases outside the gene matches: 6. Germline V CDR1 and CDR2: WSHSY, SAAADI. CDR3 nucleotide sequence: TGCGCCAGCGGAAGGGACAGGAGCCAAGAGACCCAGTACTTC. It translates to CASGRDRSQETQYF.

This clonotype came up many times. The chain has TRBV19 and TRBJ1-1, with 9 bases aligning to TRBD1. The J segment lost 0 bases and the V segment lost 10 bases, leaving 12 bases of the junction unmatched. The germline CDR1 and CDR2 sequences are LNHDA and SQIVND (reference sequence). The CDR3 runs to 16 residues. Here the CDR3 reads CATEPGQGPMNTEAFF. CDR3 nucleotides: TGTGCCACCGAACCGGGACAGGGTCCGATGAACACTGAAGCTTTCTTT.

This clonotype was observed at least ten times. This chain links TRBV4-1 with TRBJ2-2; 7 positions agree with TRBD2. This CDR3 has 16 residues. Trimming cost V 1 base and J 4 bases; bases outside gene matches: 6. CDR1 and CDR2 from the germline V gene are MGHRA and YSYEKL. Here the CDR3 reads CASSQGPGLRTGELFF. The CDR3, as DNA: TGCGCCAGCAGCCAAGGACCGGGACTACGCACCGGGGAGCTGTTTTTT.

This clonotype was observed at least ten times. The CDR3 is CASSISGYEQYF. The DNA for the CDR3 is TGTGCCAGCAGCATTAGCGGTTACGAGCAGTACTTC. V is TRBV7-2 and J is TRBJ2-7; D is possibly TRBD2 (6 bases). Germline V lookup: CDR1 SGHTA, CDR2 FQGNSA. V was trimmed by 5 bases and J by 4 bases, leaving 9 bases between them. The CDR3 length is 12 residues.

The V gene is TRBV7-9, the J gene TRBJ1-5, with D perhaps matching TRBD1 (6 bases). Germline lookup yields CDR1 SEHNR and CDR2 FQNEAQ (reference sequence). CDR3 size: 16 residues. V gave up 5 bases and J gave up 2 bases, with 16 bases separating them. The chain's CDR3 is CASSVAGTSGNQPQHF. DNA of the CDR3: TGTGCCAGCAGCGTCGCCGGGACAAGTGGCAATCAGCCCCAGCATTTT.

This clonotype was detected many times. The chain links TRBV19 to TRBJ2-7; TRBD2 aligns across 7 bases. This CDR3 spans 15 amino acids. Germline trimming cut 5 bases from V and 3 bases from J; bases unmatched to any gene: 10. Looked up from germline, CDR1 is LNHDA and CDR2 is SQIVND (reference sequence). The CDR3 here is CASSPGEGLRYEQYF. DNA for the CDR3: TGTGCCAGTAGTCCGGGGGAGGGCCTTCGCTACGAGCAGTACTTC.

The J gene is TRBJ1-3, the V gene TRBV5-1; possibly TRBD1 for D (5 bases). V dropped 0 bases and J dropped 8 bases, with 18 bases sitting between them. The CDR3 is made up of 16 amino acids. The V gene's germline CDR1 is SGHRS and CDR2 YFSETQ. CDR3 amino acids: CASSLEGQNYGYTIYF. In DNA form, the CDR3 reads TGCGCCAGCAGCTTGGAAGGACAAAACTATGGCTACACCATATATTTT.

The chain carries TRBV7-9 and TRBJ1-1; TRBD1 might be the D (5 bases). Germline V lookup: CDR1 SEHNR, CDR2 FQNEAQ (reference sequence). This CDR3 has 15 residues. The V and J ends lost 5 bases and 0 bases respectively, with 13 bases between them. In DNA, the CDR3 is TGTGCCAGCAGCGCCCATCCGGGGCTGAACACTGAAGCTTTCTTT. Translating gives CASSAHPGLNTEAFF.

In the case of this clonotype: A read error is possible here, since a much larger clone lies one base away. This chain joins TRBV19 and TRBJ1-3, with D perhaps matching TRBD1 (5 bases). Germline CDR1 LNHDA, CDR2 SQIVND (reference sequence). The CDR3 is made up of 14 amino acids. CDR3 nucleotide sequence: TGTGCCAGTAAAGACCCCCGAGGGGTGAACACCACATATTTT. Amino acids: CASKDPRGVNTTYF.

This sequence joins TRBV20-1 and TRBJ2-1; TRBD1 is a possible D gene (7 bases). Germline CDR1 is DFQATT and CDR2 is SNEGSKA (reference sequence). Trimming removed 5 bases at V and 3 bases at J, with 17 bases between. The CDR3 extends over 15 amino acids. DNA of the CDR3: TGCAGTGCTTTCATCTCAGGGGGACTCTACAATGAGCAGTTCTTC. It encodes CSAFISGGLYNEQFF.

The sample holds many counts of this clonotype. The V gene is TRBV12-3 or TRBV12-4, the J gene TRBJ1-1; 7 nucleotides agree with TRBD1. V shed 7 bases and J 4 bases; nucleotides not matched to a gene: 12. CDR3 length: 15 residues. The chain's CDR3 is CASTDHGAGGTEAFF. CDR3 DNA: TGTGCCAGCACCGATCACGGGGCAGGGGGCACTGAAGCTTTCTTT.

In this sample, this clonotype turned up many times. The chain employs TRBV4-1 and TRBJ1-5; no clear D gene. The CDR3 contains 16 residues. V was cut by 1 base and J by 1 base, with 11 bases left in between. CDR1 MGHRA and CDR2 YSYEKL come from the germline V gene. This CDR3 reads CASSQVRVSSNQPQHF. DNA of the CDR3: TGCGCCAGCAGCCAAGTTAGGGTATCAAGCAATCAGCCCCAGCATTTT.

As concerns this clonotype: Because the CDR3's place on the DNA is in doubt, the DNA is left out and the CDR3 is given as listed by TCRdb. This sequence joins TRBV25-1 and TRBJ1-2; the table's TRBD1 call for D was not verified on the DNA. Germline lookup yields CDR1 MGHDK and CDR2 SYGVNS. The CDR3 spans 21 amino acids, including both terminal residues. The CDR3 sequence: CASSFYICRAIQWKGDYGYTF.

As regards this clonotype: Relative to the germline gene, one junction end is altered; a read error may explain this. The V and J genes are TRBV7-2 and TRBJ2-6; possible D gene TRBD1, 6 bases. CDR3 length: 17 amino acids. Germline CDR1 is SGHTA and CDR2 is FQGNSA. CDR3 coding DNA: TGTGCCAGCAGACGGACAGTGACCCTCTCTGGAGCCAACGTCCTGACTTTC. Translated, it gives CASRRTVTLSGANVLTF.

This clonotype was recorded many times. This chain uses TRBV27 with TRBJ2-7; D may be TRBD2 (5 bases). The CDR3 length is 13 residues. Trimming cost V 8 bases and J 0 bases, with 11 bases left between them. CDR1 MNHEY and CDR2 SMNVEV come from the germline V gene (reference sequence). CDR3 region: CASAPGNSYEQYF. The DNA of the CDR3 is TGTGCCAGCGCCCCCGGGAACTCCTACGAGCAGTACTTC.

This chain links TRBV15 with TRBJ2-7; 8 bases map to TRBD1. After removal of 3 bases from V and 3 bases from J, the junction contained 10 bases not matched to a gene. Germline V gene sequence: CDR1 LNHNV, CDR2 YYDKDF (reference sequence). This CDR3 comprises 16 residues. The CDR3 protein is CATSSQDRVYIYEQYF. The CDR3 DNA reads TGTGCCACCAGCAGCCAGGACAGGGTATACATCTACGAGCAGTACTTC.

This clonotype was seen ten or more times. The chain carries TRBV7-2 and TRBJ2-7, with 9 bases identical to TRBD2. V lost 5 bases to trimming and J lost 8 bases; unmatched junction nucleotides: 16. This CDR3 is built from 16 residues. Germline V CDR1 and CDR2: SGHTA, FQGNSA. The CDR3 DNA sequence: TGTGCCAGCAGCCTCCCCCGGAATAGCGGGAGCGACCAGCAGTACTTC. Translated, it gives CASSLPRNSGSDQQYF.

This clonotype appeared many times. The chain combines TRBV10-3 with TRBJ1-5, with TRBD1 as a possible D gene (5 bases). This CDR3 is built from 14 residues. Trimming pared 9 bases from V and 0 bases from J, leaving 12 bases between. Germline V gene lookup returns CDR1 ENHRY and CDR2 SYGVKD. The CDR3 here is CAIRGTNSNQPQHF. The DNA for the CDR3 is TGTGCCATTCGGGGGACTAATAGCAATCAGCCCCAGCATTTT.

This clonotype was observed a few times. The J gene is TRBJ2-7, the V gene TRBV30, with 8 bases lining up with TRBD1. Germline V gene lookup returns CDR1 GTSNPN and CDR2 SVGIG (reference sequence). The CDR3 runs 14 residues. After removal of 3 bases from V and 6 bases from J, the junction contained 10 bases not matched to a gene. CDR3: CAWRPGQENGEQYF. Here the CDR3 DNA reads TGTGCCTGGAGACCGGGACAGGAAAACGGCGAGCAGTACTTC.

The CDR3 loop is CASSLTSGRWSEQFF. The CDR3 DNA sequence: TGTGCCAGCAGCTTAACTAGCGGGAGGTGGAGTGAGCAGTTCTTC. The chain links TRBV7-3 to TRBJ2-7; 10 nucleotides line up with TRBD2. Matching the DNA end better, TRBJ2-1 makes the J call doubtful. Germline loops: CDR1 SGHTA, CDR2 FQGTGA. The CDR3 is made up of 15 amino acids.

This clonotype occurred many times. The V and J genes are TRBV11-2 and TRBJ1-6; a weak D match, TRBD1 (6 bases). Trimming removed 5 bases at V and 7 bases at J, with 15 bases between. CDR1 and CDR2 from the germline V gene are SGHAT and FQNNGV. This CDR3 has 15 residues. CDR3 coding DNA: TGTGCCAGCAGCCTCCGCGAGGGGGGAAATTCACCCCTCCACTTT. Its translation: CASSLREGGNSPLHF.

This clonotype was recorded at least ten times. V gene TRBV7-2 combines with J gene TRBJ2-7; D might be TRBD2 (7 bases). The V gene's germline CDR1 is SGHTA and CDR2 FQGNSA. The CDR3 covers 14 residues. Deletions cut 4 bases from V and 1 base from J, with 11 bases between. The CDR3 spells CASSWGGASYEQYF. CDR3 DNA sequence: TGTGCCAGCAGCTGGGGGGGCGCGTCCTACGAGCAGTACTTC.

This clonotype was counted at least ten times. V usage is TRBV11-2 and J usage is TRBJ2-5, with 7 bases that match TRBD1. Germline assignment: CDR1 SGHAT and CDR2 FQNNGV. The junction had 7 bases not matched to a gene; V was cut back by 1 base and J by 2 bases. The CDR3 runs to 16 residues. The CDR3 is CASSLVVFRGQETQYF. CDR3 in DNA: TGTGCCAGCAGCTTAGTAGTTTTCAGGGGGCAAGAGACCCAGTACTTC.